Reported below is one T cell receptor beta chain. The sample is drawn from a study of blood T cell repertoires in COVID-19. CDR3 length: 15 residues. V shed 4 bases, J shed 5 bases, and the junction held 10 bases outside the gene matches. Germline V gene sequence: CDR1 SGDLS, CDR2 YYNGEE. Some clones are missing from TCRdb's copy, which holds only in-frame ones; the method was immunoSEQ multiplex PCR. The sample holds over 60,000 clones, roughly nine tenths seen once. The origin of this receptor is a woman aged 55-69 years with acute or convalescent COVID-19. Sequenced sample: peripheral blood. The gene calls are TRBV9 and TRBJ2-5; 8 nucleotides match TRBD1. CDR3 nucleotide sequence: TGTGCCAGCAGCCCGCGGACAGGGCAGAGGGAGACCCAGTACTTC. Translating it yields CASSPRTGQRETQYF. Looking up the rest from reference TRBV9 and TRBJ2-5 gives the full variable domain: DSGVTQTPKHLITATGQRVTLRCSPRSGDLSVYWYQQSLDQGLQFLIQYYNGEERAKGNILERFSAQQFPDLHSELNLSSLELGDSALYFCASSPRTGQRETQYFGPGTRLLVL.